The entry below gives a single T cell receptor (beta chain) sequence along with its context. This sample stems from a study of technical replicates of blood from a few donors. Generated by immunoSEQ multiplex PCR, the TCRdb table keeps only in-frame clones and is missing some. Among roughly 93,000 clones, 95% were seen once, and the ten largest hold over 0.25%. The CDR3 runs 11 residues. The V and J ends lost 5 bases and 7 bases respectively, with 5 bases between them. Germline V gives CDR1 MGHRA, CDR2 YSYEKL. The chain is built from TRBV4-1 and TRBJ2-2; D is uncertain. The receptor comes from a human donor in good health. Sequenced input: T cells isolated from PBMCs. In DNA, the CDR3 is TGCGCCAGCAGCGAGTTCGGGGAGCTGTTTTTT. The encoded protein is CASSEFGELFF.